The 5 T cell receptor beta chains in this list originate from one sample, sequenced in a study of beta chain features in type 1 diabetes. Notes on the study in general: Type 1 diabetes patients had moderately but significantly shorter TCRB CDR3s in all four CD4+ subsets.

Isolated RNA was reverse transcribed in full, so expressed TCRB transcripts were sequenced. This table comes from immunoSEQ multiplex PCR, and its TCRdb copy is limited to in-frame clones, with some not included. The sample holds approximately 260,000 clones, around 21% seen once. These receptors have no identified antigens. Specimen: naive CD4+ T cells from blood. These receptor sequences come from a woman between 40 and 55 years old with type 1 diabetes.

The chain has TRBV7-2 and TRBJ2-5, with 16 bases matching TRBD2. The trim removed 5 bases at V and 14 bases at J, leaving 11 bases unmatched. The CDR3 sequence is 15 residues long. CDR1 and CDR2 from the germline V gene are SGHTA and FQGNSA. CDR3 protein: CASSPTAGTSGRVYF. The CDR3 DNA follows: TGTGCCAGCAGCCCGACCGCCGGGACTAGCGGGAGGGTTTACTTC.

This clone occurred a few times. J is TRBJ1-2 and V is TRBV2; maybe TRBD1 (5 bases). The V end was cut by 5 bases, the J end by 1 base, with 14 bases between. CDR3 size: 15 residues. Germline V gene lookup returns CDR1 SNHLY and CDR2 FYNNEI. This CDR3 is CASSSGTLLNYGYTF. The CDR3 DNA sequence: TGTGCCAGCAGTTCCGGGACTCTCCTTAACTATGGCTACACCTTC.

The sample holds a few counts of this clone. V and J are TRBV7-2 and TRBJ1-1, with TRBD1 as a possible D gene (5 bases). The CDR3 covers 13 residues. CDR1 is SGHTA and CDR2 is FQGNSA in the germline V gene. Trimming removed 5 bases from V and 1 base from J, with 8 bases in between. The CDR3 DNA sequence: TGTGCCAGCAGCCTGGACACGAACACTGAAGCTTTCTTT. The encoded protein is CASSLDTNTEAFF.

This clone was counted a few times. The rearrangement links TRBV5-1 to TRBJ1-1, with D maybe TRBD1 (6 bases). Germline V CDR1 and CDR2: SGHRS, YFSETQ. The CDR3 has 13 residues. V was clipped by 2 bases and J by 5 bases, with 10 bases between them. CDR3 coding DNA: TGCGCCAGCAGCTTCGGGGGGGCAACTGAAGCTTTCTTT. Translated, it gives CASSFGGATEAFF.

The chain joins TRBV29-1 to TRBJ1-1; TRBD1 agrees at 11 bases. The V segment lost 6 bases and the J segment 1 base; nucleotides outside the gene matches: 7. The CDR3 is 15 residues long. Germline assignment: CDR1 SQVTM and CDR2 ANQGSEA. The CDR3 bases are TGCAGCGTCTGGGACAGGGGGAAAAAGAACACTGAAGCTTTCTTT. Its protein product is CSVWDRGKKNTEAFF.